A selection of T cell receptor beta chains follows, all from one sample in a study of shared clonotypes between healthy human individuals. The assay was immunoSEQ multiplex PCR, and TCRdb's table has in-frame clones only and misses some. This sample has 2,500,000 or so clones, with 90% to 95% found just once. The specimen was naive CD4+ T cells from PBMCs. The receptors shown here come from a young man in good health. Some clones in this sample may be carry-over from other donors' samples. Each CDR3 is given with its conserved first and last residue. D genes are given only for firm matches. A row's size may be missing; if present it is once, few, many or a size class.

v_gene: TRBV5-6; d_gene: NA; abundance: NA; j_gene: TRBJ2-6; CDR3nt: TGTGCCAGCAGCGCCCCGGCCGCCTCTGGGGCCAACGTCCTGACTTTC; CDR3aa: CASSAPAASGANVLTF
v_gene: TRBV5-8; d_gene: NA; abundance: NA; j_gene: TRBJ1-2; CDR3nt: TGTGCCAGCAGCTTCGACCCATATGGCTACACCTTC; CDR3aa: CASSFDPYGYTF
v_gene: TRBV5-1; d_gene: NA; abundance: NA; j_gene: TRBJ1-4; CDR3nt: TGCGCCAGCGGTACGGGCCCCCCGGATGAAAAACTGTTTTTT; CDR3aa: CASGTGPPDEKLFF
v_gene: TRBV10-2; d_gene: NA; abundance: NA; j_gene: TRBJ2-7; CDR3nt: TGCGCCAGCATGAACAGGGCCGAGCAGTACTTC; CDR3aa: CASMNRAEQYF
v_gene: TRBV4-1; d_gene: NA; abundance: NA; j_gene: TRBJ2-5; CDR3nt: TGCGCCAGCAGCTTCGCTGAGGGGTACCAAGAGACCCAGTACTTC; CDR3aa: CASSFAEGYQETQYF
v_gene: TRBV4-1; d_gene: TRBD1; abundance: once; j_gene: TRBJ2-2; CDR3nt: TGCGCCAGCAGCCAACCGGGACAGGGGAACACCGGGGAGCTGTTTTTT; CDR3aa: CASSQPGQGNTGELFF
v_gene: TRBV6-1; d_gene: TRBD1; abundance: once; j_gene: TRBJ1-5; CDR3nt: TGTGCCAGCAGTGACAACAGGGGGCGGAATAGCAATCAGCCCCAGCATTTT; CDR3aa: CASSDNRGRNSNQPQHF
v_gene: TRBV6-5; d_gene: TRBD2; abundance: NA; j_gene: TRBJ2-1; CDR3nt: TGTGCCAGCAGACCAGCCAGCGGGAGATTTTATGAGCAGTTCTTC; CDR3aa: CASRPASGRFYEQFF
v_gene: TRBV5-1; d_gene: TRBD2; abundance: NA; j_gene: TRBJ2-1; CDR3nt: TGCGCCAGCAGCCTACTAGCGGGAGGAGGGGGTGAGCAGTTCTTC; CDR3aa: CASSLLAGGGGEQFF
v_gene: TRBV11-1; d_gene: NA; abundance: NA; j_gene: TRBJ1-1; CDR3nt: TGTGCCAGCAGCCGGCCGGGACTCCCGAACACTGAAGCTTTCTTT; CDR3aa: CASSRPGLPNTEAFF
v_gene: TRBV18; d_gene: TRBD1; abundance: once; j_gene: TRBJ1-5; CDR3nt: TGTGCCAGCTCACCGGTTGCCCCTGACCCCACAGGGGGAAGCAATCAGCCCCAGCATTTT; CDR3aa: CASSPVAPDPTGGSNQPQHF